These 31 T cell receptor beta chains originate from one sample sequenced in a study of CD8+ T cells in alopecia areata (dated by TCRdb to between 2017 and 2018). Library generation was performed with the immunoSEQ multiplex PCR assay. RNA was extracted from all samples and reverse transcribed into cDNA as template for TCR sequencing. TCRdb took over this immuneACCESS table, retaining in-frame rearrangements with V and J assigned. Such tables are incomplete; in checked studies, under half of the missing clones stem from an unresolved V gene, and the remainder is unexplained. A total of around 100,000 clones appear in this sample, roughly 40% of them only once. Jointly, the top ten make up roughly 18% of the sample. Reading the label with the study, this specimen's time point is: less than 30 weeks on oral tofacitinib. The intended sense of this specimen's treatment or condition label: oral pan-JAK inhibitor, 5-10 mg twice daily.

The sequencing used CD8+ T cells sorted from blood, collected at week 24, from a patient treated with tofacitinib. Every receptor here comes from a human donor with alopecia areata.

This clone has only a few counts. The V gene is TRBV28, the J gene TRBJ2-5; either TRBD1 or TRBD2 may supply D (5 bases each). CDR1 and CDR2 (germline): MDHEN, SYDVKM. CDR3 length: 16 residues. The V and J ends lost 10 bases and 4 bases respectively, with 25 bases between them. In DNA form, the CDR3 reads TGTGCCACAGGGTTGAATTTGGAGGAGCAGGGAGAGACCCAGTACTTC. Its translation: CATGLNLEEQGETQYF.

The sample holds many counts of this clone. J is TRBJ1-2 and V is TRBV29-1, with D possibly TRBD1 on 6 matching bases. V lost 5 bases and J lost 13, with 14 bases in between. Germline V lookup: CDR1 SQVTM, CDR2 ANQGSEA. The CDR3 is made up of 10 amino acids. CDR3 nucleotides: TGCAGCGTTCGGGAGGGGGAAAGCACCTTC. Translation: CSVREGESTF.

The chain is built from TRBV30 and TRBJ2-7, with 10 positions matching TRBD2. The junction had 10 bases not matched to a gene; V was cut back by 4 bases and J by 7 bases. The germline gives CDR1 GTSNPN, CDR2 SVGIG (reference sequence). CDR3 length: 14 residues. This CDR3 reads CAWTSGGRAWEQYF. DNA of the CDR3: TGTGCCTGGACTAGCGGGGGCCGGGCGTGGGAGCAGTACTTC.

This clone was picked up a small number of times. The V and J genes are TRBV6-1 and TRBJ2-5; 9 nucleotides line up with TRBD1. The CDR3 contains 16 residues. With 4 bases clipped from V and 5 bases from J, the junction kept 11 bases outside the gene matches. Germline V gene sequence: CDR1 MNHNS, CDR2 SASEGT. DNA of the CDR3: TGTGCCAGCAGTGGTACCGGGACAGGGCCTTACGAGACCCAGTACTTC. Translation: CASSGTGTGPYETQYF.

CDR3 in DNA: TGTGCCTGGAGACTCGGTAACACCGGGGAGCTGTTTTTT. It translates to CAWRLGNTGELFF. V gene TRBV30 combines with J gene TRBJ2-2, with D unresolved. The V gene's germline CDR1 is GTSNPN and CDR2 SVGIG (reference sequence). The CDR3 is 13 residues long. V lost 3 bases and J lost 2, with 7 bases in between.

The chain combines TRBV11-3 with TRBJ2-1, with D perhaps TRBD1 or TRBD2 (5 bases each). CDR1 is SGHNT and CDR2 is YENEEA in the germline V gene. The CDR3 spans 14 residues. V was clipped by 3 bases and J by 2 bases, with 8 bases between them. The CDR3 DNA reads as TGTGCCAGCAGCTTGGGGGAAACCTACAATGAGCAGTTCTTC. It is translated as CASSLGETYNEQFF.

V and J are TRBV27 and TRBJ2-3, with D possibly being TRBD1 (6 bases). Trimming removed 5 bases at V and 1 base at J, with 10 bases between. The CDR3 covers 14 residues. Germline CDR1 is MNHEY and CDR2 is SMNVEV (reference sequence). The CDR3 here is CASSVRGGTDTQYF. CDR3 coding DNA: TGTGCCAGCAGTGTCAGGGGCGGCACAGATACGCAGTATTTT.

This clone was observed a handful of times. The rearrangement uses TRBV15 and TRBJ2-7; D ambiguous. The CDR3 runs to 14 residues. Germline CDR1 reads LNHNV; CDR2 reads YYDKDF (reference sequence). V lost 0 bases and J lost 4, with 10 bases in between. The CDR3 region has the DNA TGTGCCACCAGCAGAGATCCATCCGGATACGAGCAGTACTTC. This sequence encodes CATSRDPSGYEQYF.

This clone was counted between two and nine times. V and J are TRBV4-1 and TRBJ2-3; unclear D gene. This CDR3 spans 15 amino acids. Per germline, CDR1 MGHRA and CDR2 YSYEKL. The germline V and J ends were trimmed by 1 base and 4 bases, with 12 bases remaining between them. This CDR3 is CASSQGTSRADTQYF. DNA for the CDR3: TGCGCCAGCAGCCAAGGAACATCGCGAGCAGATACGCAGTATTTT.

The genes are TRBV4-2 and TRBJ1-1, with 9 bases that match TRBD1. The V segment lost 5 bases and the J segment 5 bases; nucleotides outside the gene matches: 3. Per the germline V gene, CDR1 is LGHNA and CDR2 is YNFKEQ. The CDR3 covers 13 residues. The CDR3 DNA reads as TGTGCCAGCAGCGACAGGGGGTGGACTGAAGCTTTCTTT. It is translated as CASSDRGWTEAFF.

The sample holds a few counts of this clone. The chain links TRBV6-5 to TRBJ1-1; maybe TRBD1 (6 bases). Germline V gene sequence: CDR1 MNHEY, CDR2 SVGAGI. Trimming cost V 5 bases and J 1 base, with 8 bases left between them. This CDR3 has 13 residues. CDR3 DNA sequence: TGTGCCAGCAGTCAAGGGGGGAACACTGAAGCTTTCTTT. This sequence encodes CASSQGGNTEAFF.

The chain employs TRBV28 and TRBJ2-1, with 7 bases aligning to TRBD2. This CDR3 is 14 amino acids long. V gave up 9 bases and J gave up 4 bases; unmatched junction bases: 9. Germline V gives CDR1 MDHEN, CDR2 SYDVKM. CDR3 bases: TGTGCCAGGTGGTCGAGCGGGATATACAATGAGCAGTTCTTC. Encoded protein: CARWSSGIYNEQFF.

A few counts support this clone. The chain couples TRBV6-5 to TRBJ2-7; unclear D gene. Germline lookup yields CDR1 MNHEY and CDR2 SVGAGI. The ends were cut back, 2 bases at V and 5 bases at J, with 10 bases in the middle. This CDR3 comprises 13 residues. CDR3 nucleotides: TGTGCCAGCAGTTACGACGCGAAGGACGAGCAGTACTTC. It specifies CASSYDAKDEQYF.

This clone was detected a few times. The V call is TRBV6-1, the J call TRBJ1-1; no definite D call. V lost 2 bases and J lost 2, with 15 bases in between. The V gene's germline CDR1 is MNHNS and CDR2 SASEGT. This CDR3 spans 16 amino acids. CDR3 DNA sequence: TGTGCCAGCAGTGAACCGACAAAGATAGGCAACACTGAAGCTTTCTTT. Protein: CASSEPTKIGNTEAFF.

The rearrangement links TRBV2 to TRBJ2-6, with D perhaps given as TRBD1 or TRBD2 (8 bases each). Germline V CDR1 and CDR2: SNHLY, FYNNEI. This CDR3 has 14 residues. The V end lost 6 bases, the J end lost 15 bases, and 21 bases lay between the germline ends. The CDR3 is CASSRGGQAQPLTF. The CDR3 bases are TGTGCCAGCAGCCGGGGGGGACAGGCTCAACCCCTGACTTTC.

This CDR3 is CASSGASGTFGADEQFF. CDR3 nucleotides: TGCGCCAGCAGCGGGGCAAGCGGGACCTTCGGTGCCGATGAGCAGTTCTTC. The J gene is TRBJ2-1, the V gene TRBV4-3, with TRBD2 matching 7 bases. Losses at the gene ends were 5 bases for V and 8 bases for J; bases not matched to a gene: 18. This CDR3 is 17 amino acids long. Germline CDR1 and CDR2: LGHNA and YSLEER.

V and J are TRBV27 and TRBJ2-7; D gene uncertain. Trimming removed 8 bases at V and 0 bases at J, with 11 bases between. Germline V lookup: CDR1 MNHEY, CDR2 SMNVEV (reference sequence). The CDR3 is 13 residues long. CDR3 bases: TGTGCCAGCCTGGGCAGAAGCTCCTACGAGCAGTACTTC. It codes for CASLGRSSYEQYF.

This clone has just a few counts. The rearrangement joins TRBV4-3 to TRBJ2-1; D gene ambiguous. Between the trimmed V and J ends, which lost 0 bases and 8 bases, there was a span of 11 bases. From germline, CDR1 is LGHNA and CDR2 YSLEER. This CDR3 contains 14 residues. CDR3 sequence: CASSQDRGPYEQFF. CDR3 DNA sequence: TGCGCCAGCAGCCAAGATAGAGGTCCCTATGAGCAGTTCTTC.

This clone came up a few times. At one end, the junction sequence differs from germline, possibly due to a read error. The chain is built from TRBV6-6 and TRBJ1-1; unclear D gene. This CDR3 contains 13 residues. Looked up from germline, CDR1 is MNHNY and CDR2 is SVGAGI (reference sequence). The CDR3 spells CASSDSEYTEAFF. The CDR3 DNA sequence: TGTGCCAGCAGTGACTCGGAGTACACTGAAGCTTTCTTT.

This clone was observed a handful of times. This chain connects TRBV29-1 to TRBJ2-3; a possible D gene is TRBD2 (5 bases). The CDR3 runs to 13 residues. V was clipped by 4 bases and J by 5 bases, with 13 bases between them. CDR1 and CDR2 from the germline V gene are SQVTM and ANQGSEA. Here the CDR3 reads CSVGGRGIDTQYF. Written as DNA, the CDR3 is TGCAGCGTTGGTGGCAGAGGGATAGATACGCAGTATTTT.

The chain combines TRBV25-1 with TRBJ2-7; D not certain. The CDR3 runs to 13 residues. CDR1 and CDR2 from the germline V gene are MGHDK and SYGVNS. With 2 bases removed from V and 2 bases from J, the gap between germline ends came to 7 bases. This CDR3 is CASSEEVTYEQYF. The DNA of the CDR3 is TGTGCCAGCAGTGAAGAGGTTACCTACGAGCAGTACTTC.

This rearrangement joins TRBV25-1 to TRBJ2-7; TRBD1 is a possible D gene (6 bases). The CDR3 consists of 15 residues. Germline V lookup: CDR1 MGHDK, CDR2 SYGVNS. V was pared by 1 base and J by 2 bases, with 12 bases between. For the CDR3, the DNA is TGTGCCAGCAGTGAATCAGGGGAAATAACCTACGAGCAGTACTTC. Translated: CASSESGEITYEQYF.

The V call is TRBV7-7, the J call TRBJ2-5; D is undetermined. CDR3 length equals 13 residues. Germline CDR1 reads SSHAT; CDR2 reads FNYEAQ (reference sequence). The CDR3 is CASSESKLKTQYF. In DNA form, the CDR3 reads TGTGCTAGCTCCGAATCGAAGCTGAAGACCCAGTACTTC.

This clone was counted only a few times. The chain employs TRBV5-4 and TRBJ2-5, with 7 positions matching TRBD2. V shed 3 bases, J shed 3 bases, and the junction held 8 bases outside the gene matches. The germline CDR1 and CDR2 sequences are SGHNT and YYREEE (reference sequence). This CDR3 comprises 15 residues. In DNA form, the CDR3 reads TGTGCCAGCAGCTCAAGTACTGGGACTAAAGAGACCCAGTACTTC. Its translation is CASSSSTGTKETQYF.

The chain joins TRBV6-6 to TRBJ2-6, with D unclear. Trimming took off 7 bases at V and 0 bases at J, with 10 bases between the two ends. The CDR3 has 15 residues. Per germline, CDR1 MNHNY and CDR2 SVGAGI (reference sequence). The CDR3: CASTSGFSGANVLTF. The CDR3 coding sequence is TGTGCCAGCACCTCGGGTTTCTCTGGGGCCAACGTCCTGACTTTC.

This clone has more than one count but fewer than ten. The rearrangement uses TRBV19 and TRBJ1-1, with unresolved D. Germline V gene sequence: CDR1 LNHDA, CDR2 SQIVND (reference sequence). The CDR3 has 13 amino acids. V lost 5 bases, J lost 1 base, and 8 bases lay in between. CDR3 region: CASSDSQNTEAFF. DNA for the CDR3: TGTGCCAGTAGTGATAGCCAGAACACTGAAGCTTTCTTT.

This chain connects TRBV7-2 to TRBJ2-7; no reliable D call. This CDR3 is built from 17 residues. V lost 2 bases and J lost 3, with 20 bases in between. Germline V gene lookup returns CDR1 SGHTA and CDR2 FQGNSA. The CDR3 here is CASSLTWSEYPGYEQYF. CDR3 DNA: TGTGCCAGCAGCTTAACTTGGTCAGAGTACCCGGGCTACGAGCAGTACTTC. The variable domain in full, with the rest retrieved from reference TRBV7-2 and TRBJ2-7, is GAGVSQSPSNKVTEKGKDVELRCDPISGHTALYWYRQSLGQGLEFLIYFQGNSAPDKSGLPSDRFSAERTGGSVSTLTIQRTQQEDSAVYLCASSLTWSEYPGYEQYFGPGTRLTVT.

CDR3 DNA sequence: TGTGCCAGCAGAAACACGGAGGAATTGTACGAGCAGTACTTC. Translated, it gives CASRNTEELYEQYF. This sequence joins TRBV27 and TRBJ2-7; TRBD2 might be the D (5 bases). The V and J ends lost 6 bases and 4 bases respectively, with 16 bases between them. The CDR3 sequence is 14 residues long. The germline V gene has CDR1 MNHEY and CDR2 SMNVEV (reference sequence).

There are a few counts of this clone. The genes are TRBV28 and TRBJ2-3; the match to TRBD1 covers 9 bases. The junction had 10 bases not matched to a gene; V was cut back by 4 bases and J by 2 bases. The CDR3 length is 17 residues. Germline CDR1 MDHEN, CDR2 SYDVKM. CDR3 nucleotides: TGTGCCAGCAGTTCCACAGGGGGCGGGGGTTTCACAGATACGCAGTATTTT. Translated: CASSSTGGGGFTDTQYF.

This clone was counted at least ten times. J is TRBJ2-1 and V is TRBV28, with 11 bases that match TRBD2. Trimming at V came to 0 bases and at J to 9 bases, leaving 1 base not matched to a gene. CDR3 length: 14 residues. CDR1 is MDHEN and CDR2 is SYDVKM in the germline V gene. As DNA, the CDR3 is TGTGCCAGCAGTTTATGGACTAGCGGGACTGAGCAGTTCTTC. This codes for CASSLWTSGTEQFF.

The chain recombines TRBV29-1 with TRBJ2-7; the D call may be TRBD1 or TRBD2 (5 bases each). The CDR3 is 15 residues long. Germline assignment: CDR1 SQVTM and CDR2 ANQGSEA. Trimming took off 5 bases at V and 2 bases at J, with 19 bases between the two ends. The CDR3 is CSVTTVGTAAYEQYF. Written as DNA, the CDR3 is TGCAGCGTTACAACCGTGGGGACCGCAGCCTACGAGCAGTACTTC.